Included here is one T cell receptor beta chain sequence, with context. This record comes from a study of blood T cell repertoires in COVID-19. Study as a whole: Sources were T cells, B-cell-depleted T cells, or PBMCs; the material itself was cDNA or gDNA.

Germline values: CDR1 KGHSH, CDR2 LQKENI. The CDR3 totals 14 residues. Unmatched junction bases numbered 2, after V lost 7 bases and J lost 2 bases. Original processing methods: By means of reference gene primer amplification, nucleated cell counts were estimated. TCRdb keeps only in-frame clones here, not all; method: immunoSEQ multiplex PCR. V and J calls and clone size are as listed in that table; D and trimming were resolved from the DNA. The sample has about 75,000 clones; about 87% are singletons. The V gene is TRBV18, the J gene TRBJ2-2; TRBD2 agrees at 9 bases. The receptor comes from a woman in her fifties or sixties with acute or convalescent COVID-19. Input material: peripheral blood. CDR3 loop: CASLTSGNTGELFF. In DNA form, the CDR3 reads TGTGCCAGCTTGACTAGCGGTAACACCGGGGAGCTGTTTTTT.